The 23 T cell receptor beta chains listed next were all sequenced from one sample in a study of tumor and adjacent non-tumor tissue in lung cancer (dated by TCRdb to about 2018). Library preparation was by multiplex PCR. Sequencing relied on an Illumina HiSeq 2500. TCRbeta libraries were constructed through three rounds of nested PCR with primers (Table S4) according to protocols modified from ARM-PCR. TCRdb reworked the public reads: Q25 trimming with fastp, MiXCR clone assembly, productive beta chains retained. Each entry merges the rows of one CDR3 protein and shows their most common DNA and genes. The sample table records some 99,000 distinct CDR3 sequences; more than 60% of these occur just once. The top ten constitute 37% of the sample. RNA was extracted from bulk unsorted tissue and checked for quality with a NanoDrop ND-1000 and an Agilent 2100. The sample taken for sequencing was lung tumor tissue. Receptors were obtained from a woman in her fifties or sixties with non-small cell lung cancer.

This chain joins TRBV7-2 and TRBJ2-5; 8 bases map to TRBD1. In germline, CDR1 is SGHTA, CDR2 FQGNSA. The V segment lost 2 bases and the J segment 7 bases; nucleotides outside the gene matches: 6. This CDR3 is built from 14 residues. The CDR3 loop reads CASSLLGTGVTQYF. CDR3 nucleotide sequence: TGTGCCAGCAGCTTACTAGGGACAGGAGTGACCCAGTACTTC. The full variable domain, its missing parts supplied by reference TRBV7-2 and TRBJ2-5, is GAGVSQSPSNKVTEKGKDVELRCDPISGHTALYWYRQSLGQGLEFLIYFQGNSAPDKSGLPSDRFSAERTGGSVSTLTIQRTQQEDSAVYLCASSLLGTGVTQYFGPGTRLLVL.

This clonotype occurred once. A much bigger clone sits one base away, suggesting this may be a read error. As DNA, the CDR3 is TGCGCCAGCAGCCTGTGGACGGACGAAAAACTGTTTTTT. Protein sequence: CASSLWTDEKLFF. This sequence joins TRBV5-1 and TRBJ1-4, with D uncertain. This CDR3 contains 13 residues. The V and J ends lost 4 bases and 8 bases respectively, with 12 bases between them. Per the germline V gene, CDR1 is SGHRS and CDR2 is YFSETQ.

Concerning this clonotype itself: Given a much more abundant clone one base away, this may be a read error. The rearrangement uses TRBV20-1 and TRBJ2-1; D perhaps matches TRBD2 (6 bases). Germline CDR1 is DFQATT and CDR2 is SNEGSKA (reference sequence). The CDR3 loop spans 15 amino acids. CDR3 in amino acids: CNASSRERSYNEQFF. The CDR3 coding sequence is TGCAATGCTAGCAGTCGGGAGCGGTCCTACAATGAGCAGTTCTTC.

Of note for this clonotype: A read error may produce the germline difference seen at one junction end. J is TRBJ2-3 and V is TRBV7-9, with 9 bases aligning to TRBD1. The germline CDR1 and CDR2 sequences are SEHNR and FQNEAQ (reference sequence). This CDR3 spans 16 amino acids. CDR3 nucleotide sequence: TGTGCCAGCAGCCGGGCCGGGACAGGGATTTCAGATACACAGTATTTT. This translates into CASSRAGTGISDTQYF.

This clonotype has a count of ten or more. The CDR3 protein is CAISVQGARYGEQYF. The CDR3 nucleotides read TGTGCCATCAGTGTACAGGGGGCCCGCTACGGGGAGCAGTACTTC. The J gene is TRBJ2-7, the V gene TRBV10-3; 9 bases align to TRBD1. The junction had 11 bases not matched to a gene; V was cut back by 4 bases and J by 7 bases. This CDR3 comprises 15 residues. CDR1 ENHRY and CDR2 SYGVKD come from the germline V gene.

As to this clonotype: Germline and junction disagree at one end, which may indicate a read error. J is TRBJ2-7 and V is TRBV5-4; tentatively, D is TRBD2 (5 bases). CDR1 is SGHNT and CDR2 is YYREEE in the germline V gene (reference sequence). This CDR3 has 14 residues. In DNA form, the CDR3 reads TGTGCCAGTAGCTTGGACTGGGAGTCCTACGAGCAGTGCTTC. This codes for CASSLDWESYEQCF.

For this clonotype: This may arise from a read error, as a much more abundant clone is one base away. V gene TRBV10-3 combines with J gene TRBJ1-1; D gene unclear. Germline V gene sequence: CDR1 ENHRY, CDR2 SYGVKD. The CDR3 has 13 residues. Trimming took off 7 bases at V and 5 bases at J, with 14 bases between the two ends. In DNA form, the CDR3 reads TGTGCCATCAAAGGGTGTGTATGGACTGAAGCTTTCTTT. As protein: CAIKGCVWTEAFF.

Comment on this clonotype: The CDR3 ends on some other residue instead of the conserved phenylalanine or tryptophan, so this is likely a read error. The chain links TRBV12-3 or TRBV12-4 to TRBJ2-5, with D hard to call. This CDR3 has 13 amino acids. CDR3 sequence (DNA): TGTGCCAGCAGTTTAGCGCTGAAAGAAACCCAGTACATC. Amino acid sequence: CASSLALKETQYI.

Note on this clonotype: A much larger clone differs by one base, so this may be a read error. The rearrangement uses TRBV29-1 and TRBJ1-1; 7 positions agree with TRBD1. This CDR3 is built from 14 residues. CDR1 and CDR2 (germline): SQVTM, ANQGSEA. The CDR3 reads CIGVTGSLGTEAFF. The DNA for the CDR3 is TGCATCGGGGTGACAGGGTCCCTCGGCACTGAAGCTTTCTTT.

The genes are TRBV20-1 and TRBJ2-3; D possibly corresponds to TRBD2 (5 bases). Trimming removed 6 bases from V and 2 bases from J, with 12 bases in between. Germline values: CDR1 DFQATT, CDR2 SNEGSKA (reference sequence). The CDR3 covers 13 residues. The CDR3 sequence: CSAPPGNTDTQYF. In DNA form, the CDR3 reads TGCAGTGCCCCACCGGGAAACACAGATACGCAGTATTTT.

This clonotype was detected only a few times. The CDR3 DNA follows: TGTGCCAGCAGCGTCAGAACCTTAAGTCAGGCCGAGCAGTACTTC. Translated: CASSVRTLSQAEQYF. V usage is TRBV11-2 and J usage is TRBJ2-7; D remains ambiguous. Germline values: CDR1 SGHAT, CDR2 FQNNGV. The CDR3 consists of 15 residues. V was shortened by 5 bases and J by 6 bases, with 20 bases between the two germline ends.

This clonotype is labeled medium-sized. V usage is TRBV11-3 and J usage is TRBJ1-1; D uncertain. The CDR3 runs to 13 residues. The germline CDR1 and CDR2 sequences are SGHNT and YENEEA. Trimming shortened V by 5 bases and J by 0 bases, and 7 bases separated the two germline ends. CDR3 coding DNA: TGTGCCAGCAGCCTTAAGGTGAACACTGAAGCTTTCTTT. This gives the protein CASSLKVNTEAFF.

In the case of this clonotype: A read error may be the cause here, since a much bigger clone is one base away. The chain joins TRBV6-5 to TRBJ2-2, with unresolved D. V lost 6 bases and J lost 5, with 10 bases in between. The germline gives CDR1 MNHEY, CDR2 SVGAGI. The CDR3 loop spans 13 amino acids. The CDR3 protein is CASRLNGTGELFF. In DNA, the CDR3 is TGTGCCAGCAGACTCAATGGTACCGGGGAGCTGTTTTTT.

For this clonotype: Without the conserved terminal phenylalanine or tryptophan, this CDR3 likely stems from a read error. This chain joins TRBV20-1 and TRBJ2-1, with 7 bases that match TRBD1. CDR3 size: 12 residues. V lost 8 bases and J lost 8; bases outside the gene matches: 9. Germline V gene data show CDR1 as DFQATT and CDR2 as SNEGSKA (reference sequence). The CDR3 DNA is TGCAGTCTCAGGGGGAGCTGGGATGAGCAGTTCTCC. Amino acid sequence: CSLRGSWDEQFS.

Note on this clonotype: A read error may produce the germline difference seen at one junction end. This chain joins TRBV7-8 and TRBJ2-7, with D possibly being TRBD1 or TRBD2 (6 bases each). CDR3 size: 17 residues. Germline loops: CDR1 SGHVS, CDR2 FQNEAQ. The CDR3 sequence is CACSQERARGGSYEQYF. CDR3 nucleotides: TGTGCCTGCAGCCAGGAAAGGGCCAGGGGAGGTTCCTACGAACAGTACTTC.

This clonotype has just a few counts. A much larger clone lies one base from this, so it may be a read error. The V gene is TRBV29-1, the J gene TRBJ2-1, with D possibly being TRBD1 (6 bases). The CDR3 contains 14 residues. Germline-derived CDR1 and CDR2 are SQVTM and ANQGSEA. CDR3 coding DNA: TGCAGCCTTGAAGTCCAGCAGGGGAGTAATGAGCAGTTCTTC. Its protein is CSLEVQQGSNEQFF.

With respect to this clonotype: The conserved final phenylalanine or tryptophan is absent from the CDR3, which likely points to a read error. The rearrangement joins TRBV11-2 to TRBJ2-1; 7 bases agree with TRBD1. The V gene's germline CDR1 is SGHAT and CDR2 FQNNGV. The CDR3 length is 15 residues. The CDR3 DNA reads as TGTGCCAGCACCTTAGGTACAGGGGCCCACAATGAGCAGTTCTCC. Translated, it gives CASTLGTGAHNEQFS.

V is TRBV11-2 and J is TRBJ2-5; D gene uncertain. Trimming removed 0 bases at V and 6 bases at J, with 5 bases between. The germline V gene encodes CDR1 SGHAT and CDR2 FQNNGV. The CDR3 is made up of 12 amino acids. CDR3 DNA sequence: TGTGCCAGCAGCTTAGAGGGAAAGACCCAGTACTTC. Translating gives CASSLEGKTQYF.

In this sample, this clonotype turned up many times. This rearrangement joins TRBV12-3 or TRBV12-4 to TRBJ1-1; D possibly corresponds to TRBD1 (6 bases). The length of the CDR3 is 11 residues. V lost 5 bases and J lost 10, with 11 bases in between. DNA for the CDR3: TGTGCCAGCAGTATTCAGGGGAGAGCTTTCTTT. This sequence encodes CASSIQGRAFF.

A note on this clonotype: A read error may account for a junction end that differs from germline. As DNA, the CDR3 is TGTGCCAGCAGCTTAGAGGGACAGTCCTACAATGAACAGTTCTTC. This codes for CASSLEGQSYNEQFF. V usage is TRBV5-5 and J usage is TRBJ2-1, with 7 bases identical to TRBD1. This CDR3 contains 15 residues. Germline loops: CDR1 SGHKS, CDR2 YYEKEE (reference sequence).

This clonotype was found once. This clone may be a read error of a much larger clone one base away. The chain links TRBV12-3 or TRBV12-4 to TRBJ1-4, with a possible D match to TRBD1 (5 bases). This CDR3 contains 16 residues. CDR3 residues: CASTEDKLATYEKLFF. The CDR3 DNA follows: TGTGCCAGCACTGAGGACAAGCTCGCAACTTATGAAAAACTGTTTTTT.

Comments on this clonotype: A read error may produce the germline difference seen at one junction end. The rearrangement uses TRBV28 and TRBJ2-7; D may be TRBD2 (5 bases). This CDR3 is 12 amino acids long. Germline assignment: CDR1 MDHEN and CDR2 SYDVKM. The CDR3 DNA follows: TGTCCCAGCAGAAGGTCGGGGATCGAGGAGTACTTC. Amino acids: CPSRRSGIEEYF.

As regards this clonotype: A read error may explain this, as a much larger clone is one base away. V and J are TRBV7-8 and TRBJ1-2; D gene ambiguous. Trimming left V 2 bases short and J 7 bases short, with 8 bases between. Germline CDR1 reads SGHVS; CDR2 reads FQNEAQ. This CDR3 is built from 12 residues. CDR3 sequence reads: CASSLSSIGYTF. DNA for the CDR3: TGTGCCAGCAGCTTAAGCAGCATTGGCTACACCTTC.